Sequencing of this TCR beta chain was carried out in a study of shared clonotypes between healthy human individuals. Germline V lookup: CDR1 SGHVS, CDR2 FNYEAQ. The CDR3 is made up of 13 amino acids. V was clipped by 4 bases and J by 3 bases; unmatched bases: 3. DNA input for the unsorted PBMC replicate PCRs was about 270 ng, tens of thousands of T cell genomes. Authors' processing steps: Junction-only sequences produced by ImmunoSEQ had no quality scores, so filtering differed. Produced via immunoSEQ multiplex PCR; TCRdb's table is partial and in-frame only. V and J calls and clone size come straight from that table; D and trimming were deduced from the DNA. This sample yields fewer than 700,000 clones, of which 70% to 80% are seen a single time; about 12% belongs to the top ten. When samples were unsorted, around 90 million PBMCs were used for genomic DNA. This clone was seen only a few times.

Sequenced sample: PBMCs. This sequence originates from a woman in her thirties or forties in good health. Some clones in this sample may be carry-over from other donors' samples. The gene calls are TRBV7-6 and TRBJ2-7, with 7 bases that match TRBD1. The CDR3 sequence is CASSSRTGYEQYF. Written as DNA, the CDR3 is TGTGCCAGCAGCTCCAGGACAGGCTACGAGCAGTACTTC.